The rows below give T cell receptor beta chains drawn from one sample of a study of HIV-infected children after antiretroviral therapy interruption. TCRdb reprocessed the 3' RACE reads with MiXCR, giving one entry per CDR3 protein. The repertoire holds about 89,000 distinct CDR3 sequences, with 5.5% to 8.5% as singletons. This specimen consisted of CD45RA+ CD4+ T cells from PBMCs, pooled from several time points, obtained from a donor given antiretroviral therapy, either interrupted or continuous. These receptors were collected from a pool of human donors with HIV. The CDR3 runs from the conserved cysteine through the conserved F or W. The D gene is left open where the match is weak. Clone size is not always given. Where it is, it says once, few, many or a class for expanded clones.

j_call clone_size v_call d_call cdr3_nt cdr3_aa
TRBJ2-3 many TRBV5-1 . TGCGCCAGCAGCCCGTACAGGGCTGATACGCAGTATTTT CASSPYRADTQYF
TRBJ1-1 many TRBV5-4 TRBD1 TGTGCCAGCAGTGCTCCGGGACAGAGGAACACTGAAGCTTTCTTT CASSAPGQRNTEAFF
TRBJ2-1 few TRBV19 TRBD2 TGTGCCAGTAGTATAGCTTTAGCGGGGTACACCTACAATGAGCAGTTCTTC CASSIALAGYTYNEQFF
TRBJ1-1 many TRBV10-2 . TGCGCCAGTAATGGATGGGGTACTGAAGCTTTCTTT CASNGWGTEAFF
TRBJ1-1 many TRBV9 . TGTGCCAGCAGCGTCTTTTCAGGGGAAGCTTTCTTT CASSVFSGEAFF
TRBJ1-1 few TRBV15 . TGTGCCACCAGCAGAGATCCGGGGAACACTGAAGCTTTCTTT CATSRDPGNTEAFF
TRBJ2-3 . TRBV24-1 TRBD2 TGTGCCACCAGTGTTATAGCGGGGAGTGCAGATACGCAGTATTTT CATSVIAGSADTQYF
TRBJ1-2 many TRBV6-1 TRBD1 TGTGCCAGCAGGGACAGGGAAGGCGACTATGGCTACACCTTC CASRDREGDYGYTF
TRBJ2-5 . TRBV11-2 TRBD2 TGTGCCAGCAGCTTAGACGGGGGGTACCAAGAGACCCAGTACTTC CASSLDGGYQETQYF
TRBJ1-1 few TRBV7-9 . TGTGCCAGCAGCTTAGGACGGACTGAAGCTTTCTTT CASSLGRTEAFF
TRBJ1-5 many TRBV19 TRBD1 TGTGCCAGTAGTATATTACAGGGGAATCAGCCCCAGCATTTT CASSILQGNQPQHF